This entry is about one T cell receptor (beta chain). Its antigen specificity is not known. No clone much larger than this one lies a single base away; base qualities are absent. From the cysteine up to the phenylalanine, the CDR3 has a length of 17 residues. The retained sequence is limited to the CDR3, 51 bases, with the frame set at the first base. Trimming takes 0 bases off V and 2 bases off J; junction bases not matched to a gene: 4. From a lookup of the germline V gene, CDR1 and CDR2 are LGHNA and YSLEER. For the CD8 naive samples, CD45RO-negative cells were positively selected for CCR7, yielding a CD45RA+CCR7+ population from which TemRA cells were excluded. Donors were healthy HIV-negative adults with no recently reported acute infections or vaccinations. All donors were Caucasian adults living in Nashville, Tennessee, USA. After blood collection by leukapheresis, PBMCs were isolated using Ficoll-Histopaque density gradient centrifugation and then cryopreserved in the vapor phase of liquid nitrogen. Analytical flow cytometry was used to check the purity and quantity of each magnetically sorted T cell population. Each sorted fraction had its genomic DNA isolated and then quantified by UV absorbance on a Nanodrop 2000c.

The source of the sample is a study of shared clonotypes between healthy human individuals (dated by TCRdb to the early 2020s). As for the study more broadly: The cohort comprised a couple of women and three men aged 18 to 49 years. Libraries were prepared and TCR repertoires were sequenced by different laboratories using diverse techniques, in order to increase sequencing depth and limit assay-specific biases. To estimate repertoire size and how much clonotype sharing occurs between individuals, the study deeply sequenced the blood TCR repertoires of five or six healthy adults. For each donor, CD4 naive and CD4 memory were each run on three plates, CD8 naive on two plates, and CD8 memory on one plate. Per donor, leukapheresis produced somewhere between about 0.85 and 9.5 billion PBMCs.

Findings and caveats that apply to the study as a whole: Sampling was limited to blood, and TCR repertoires in tissue likely differ from TCR repertoires in blood. Across a handful of donors, about 4.5% of naive CD4, 3% to 4% of naive CD8, under 2.5% of memory CD4, and 0.4% of memory CD8 clonotypes were shared. Based on pairwise subsampling, the degree of clonotype sharing among donors was expected to be affected by sequencing depth. Higher generation probabilities were observed for clonotypes shared by all four sorted-subset donors than for non-shared clonotypes. Rarefaction of sorted-subset datasets indicated incomplete sequencing despite the large sequencing depth. Because the study included only a small number of donors, the genetic and exposure-history diversity represented was limited. Naive subsets generally had larger estimated clonotype richness than memory subsets did.

Using the deep immunoSEQ assay, multiplex PCR amplified TCR CDR3 regions from genomic DNA. Genomic DNA extracted from each cell subset was distributed evenly over all wells of several immunoSEQ 96-well plates, and each plate served as one replicate. For sorted subsets, about 220 ng of genomic DNA, equivalent to some 33,000 T cell genomes, went into each replicate PCR. The purified libraries were quantified using a Qubit 3.0 fluorometer, sized with a Bioanalyzer 2100, and then quantified again using the KAPA Library Quantification kit. Each immunoSEQ 96-well plate was sequenced on its own single-read 150-cycle Illumina NextSeq 550 flow cell. Per the source publication's procedure: Because the immunoSEQ output held only junctional sequences and lacked quality scores, the filtering could not match the filtering applied to full-length reads. Sequences were annotated with PyIR, a Python wrapper for IgBLAST v1.9, using IMGT germline references to assign V/J genes and CDR3. Reads were filtered out if the reads had weak V/J assignments (E-value above 1e-6), no CDR3, stop codons, out-of-frame junctions, or ambiguous translated residues. A V3J clonotype was defined by an identical inferred V gene, J gene, and CDR3 amino acid sequence. Percentage overlap between repertoires was calculated by dividing the number of shared unique clonotypes by the size of the smaller repertoire. Richness of each repertoire was evaluated using RTK rarefaction, the Chao1 estimator, and Recon v2.1 estimates of unobserved clonotypes. OLGA was used to compute generation probabilities for all TCRbeta clonotypes that the gDNA method yielded from a handful of donors. TCRdb took over this immuneACCESS table, retaining in-frame rearrangements with V and J assigned. Such tables are incomplete; in checked studies, under half of the missing clones stem from an unresolved V gene, and the remainder is unexplained. The V and J calls and clone size are taken from that table; D and trimming were inferred from the DNA. In this sample the table shows about 2,100,000 clones, about 92% of which occur a single time. Around 1.7% of the sample is in the top ten clones.

The specimen sequenced was naive CD8+ T cells from PBMCs. The cell subset or site label on this specimen signifies: CD45RA+CCR7+. This chain is built from TRBV4-3 and TRBJ2-2; TRBD2 matches 9 bases in the middle. The source of this sequence is a man between 18 and 35 years old in good health. Some clones in this sample may be carry-over from other donors' samples. The CDR3 here reads CASSQDELAGNTGELFF. Here is the DNA: TGCGCCAGCAGCCAAGACGAGCTAGCGGGAAACACCGGGGAGCTGTTTTTT.